This T cell receptor (beta chain) appears in the sequencing data of a study of PD-L1 blockade in urothelial cancer. On the study more broadly: The number of prior chemotherapy regimens per patient was 0 to 3.

Time point given: pretreatment peripheral blood. Measured with immunoSEQ multiplex PCR; TCRdb has only the in-frame clones, and not every one. Found here are 40,000 to 55,000 clones, around 84% of them singletons; the top ten hold roughly 22%. V shed 1 base and J 5 bases; nucleotides not matched to a gene: 10. The CDR3 runs 15 residues. CDR1 is GTSNPN, CDR2 SVGIG, per germline (reference sequence). This specimen was PBMCs, taken around atezolizumab (anti-PD-L1) treatment. V and J are TRBV30 and TRBJ2-7; 8 bases align to TRBD1. The receptor was derived from a man aged 60 to 75 with urothelial cancer. The CDR3 protein is CAWSGSGQGEHEQYF. The CDR3 DNA follows: TGTGCCTGGAGTGGCTCCGGACAGGGTGAGCACGAGCAGTACTTC.